The present entry profiles one T cell receptor beta chain with its context. The data stem from a study of blood T cell repertoires in COVID-19. Study at large: Spain, Italy and the United States supplied samples that represented acute and convalescent COVID-19. T cells, B-cell-depleted T cells, or PBMCs supplied cDNA or gDNA.

The CDR3 sequence is 15 residues long. The V segment lost 5 bases and the J segment 7 bases; nucleotides outside the gene matches: 9. Germline lookup yields CDR1 SGHVS and CDR2 FQNEAQ. The assay was immunoSEQ multiplex PCR, and TCRdb's table has in-frame clones only and misses some. The repertoire has about 250,000 clones, about 85% of them found once; the top ten carry 0.85% to 1%. The rearrangement uses TRBV7-8 and TRBJ2-2; 8 nucleotides agree with TRBD1. This TCR derives from a human donor with COVID-19, enrolled during active disease. The donor label of this sample is uncertain. Input material: peripheral blood. In nucleotides, the CDR3 is TGTGCCAGCAGCCCTTCGACAGGGGTCGGCGGGGAGCTGTTTTTT. It is translated as CASSPSTGVGGELFF.